Below are 2 T cell receptor beta chains sequenced from a single sample in a study. TCRdb reprocessed the RT-PCR reads via MiXCR and lists one record per CDR3 protein. The repertoire consists of around 700,000 distinct CDR3 sequences, with approximately 15% occurring once and the leading ten covering roughly 3.9%. The source material was memory CD4+ T cells from blood. These receptors all come from a female donor in good health, serving as a healthy control.

This clonotype was counted many times. The genes are TRBV20-1 and TRBJ1-2; TRBD1 agrees at 9 bases. Germline lookup yields CDR1 DFQATT and CDR2 SNEGSKA (reference sequence). J was trimmed by 3 bases and V by 3 bases; bases with no gene match: 5. This CDR3 has 14 amino acids. The CDR3: CSASTGQGYYGYTF. Written as DNA, the CDR3 is TGCAGTGCTAGTACCGGACAGGGGTACTATGGCTACACCTTC.

In its sample, this clonotype was seen many times. The V call is TRBV20-1, the J call TRBJ2-3; 10 nucleotides align to TRBD1. The CDR3 consists of 17 residues. Germline-derived CDR1 and CDR2 are DFQATT and SNEGSKA (reference sequence). V lost 0 bases and J lost 3; bases outside the gene matches: 9. CDR3: CSARDPFGDRGTDTQYF. The CDR3 DNA sequence: TGCAGTGCTAGAGATCCGTTCGGGGACAGGGGTACAGATACGCAGTATTTT.